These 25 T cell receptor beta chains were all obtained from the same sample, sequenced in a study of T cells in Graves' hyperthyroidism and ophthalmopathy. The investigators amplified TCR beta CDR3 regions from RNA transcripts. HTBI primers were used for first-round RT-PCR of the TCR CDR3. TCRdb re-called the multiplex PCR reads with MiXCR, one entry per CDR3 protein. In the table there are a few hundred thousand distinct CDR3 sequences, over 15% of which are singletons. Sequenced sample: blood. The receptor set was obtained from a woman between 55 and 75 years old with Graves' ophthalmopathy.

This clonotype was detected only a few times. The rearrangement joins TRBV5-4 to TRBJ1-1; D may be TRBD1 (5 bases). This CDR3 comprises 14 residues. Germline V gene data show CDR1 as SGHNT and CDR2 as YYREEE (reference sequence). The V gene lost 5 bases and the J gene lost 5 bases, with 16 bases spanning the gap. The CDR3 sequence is CASSGRGAGTEAFF. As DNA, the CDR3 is TGTGCCAGCAGTGGGCGGGGCGCAGGAACTGAAGCTTTCTTT.

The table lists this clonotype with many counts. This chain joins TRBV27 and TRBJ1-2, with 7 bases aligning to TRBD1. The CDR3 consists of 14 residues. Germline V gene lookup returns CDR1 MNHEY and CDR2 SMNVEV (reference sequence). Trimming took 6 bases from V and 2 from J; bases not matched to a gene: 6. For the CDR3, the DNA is TGTGCCAGCAGAAGACGGGACAGCAACTATGGCTACACCTTC. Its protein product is CASRRRDSNYGYTF.

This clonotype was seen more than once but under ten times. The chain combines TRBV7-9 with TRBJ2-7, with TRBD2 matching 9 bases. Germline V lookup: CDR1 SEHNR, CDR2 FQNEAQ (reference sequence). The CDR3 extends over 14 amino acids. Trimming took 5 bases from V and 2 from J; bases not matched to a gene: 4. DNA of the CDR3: TGTGCCAGCAGCCTGGGACTAGCCCCCTACGAGCAGTACTTC. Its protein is CASSLGLAPYEQYF.

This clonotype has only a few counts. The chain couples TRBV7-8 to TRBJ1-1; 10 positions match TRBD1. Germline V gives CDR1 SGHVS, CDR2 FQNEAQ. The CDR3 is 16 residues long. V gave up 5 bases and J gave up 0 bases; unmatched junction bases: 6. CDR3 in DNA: TGTGCCAGCAGCAGCCGGGACAGGGGTATGAACACTGAAGCTTTCTTT. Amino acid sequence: CASSSRDRGMNTEAFF.

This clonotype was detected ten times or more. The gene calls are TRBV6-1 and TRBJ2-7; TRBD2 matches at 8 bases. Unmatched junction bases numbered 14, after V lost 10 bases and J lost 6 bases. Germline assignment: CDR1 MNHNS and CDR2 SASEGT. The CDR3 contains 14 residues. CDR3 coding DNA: TGTGCCACTCGACGCCCGGGCGGGGGGACCGAGCAGTACTTC. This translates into CATRRPGGGTEQYF.

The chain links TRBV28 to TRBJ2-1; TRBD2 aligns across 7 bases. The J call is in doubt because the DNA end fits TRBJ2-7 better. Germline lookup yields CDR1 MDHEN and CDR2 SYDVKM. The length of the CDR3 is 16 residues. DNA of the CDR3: TGTGCCAGCAGTTTGGGGGGGGAAGGATCCTGCAATGAGCAGTACTTC. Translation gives CASSLGGEGSCNEQYF.

DNA of the CDR3: TGCGCCAGCAGCCAAGTAGGCTCTGGAAACACCATATATTTT. Translating it yields CASSQVGSGNTIYF. The chain links TRBV4-3 to TRBJ1-3; D uncertain. Trimming cost V 1 base and J 0 bases, with 4 bases left between them. In germline, CDR1 is LGHNA, CDR2 YSLEER. The CDR3 loop spans 14 amino acids.

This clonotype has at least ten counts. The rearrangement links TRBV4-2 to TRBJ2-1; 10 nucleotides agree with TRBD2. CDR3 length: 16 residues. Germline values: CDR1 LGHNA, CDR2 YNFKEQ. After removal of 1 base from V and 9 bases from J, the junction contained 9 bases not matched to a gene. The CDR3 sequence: CASSQVALAGDREQFF. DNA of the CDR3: TGTGCCAGCAGCCAAGTTGCGCTAGCGGGGGATCGTGAGCAGTTCTTC.

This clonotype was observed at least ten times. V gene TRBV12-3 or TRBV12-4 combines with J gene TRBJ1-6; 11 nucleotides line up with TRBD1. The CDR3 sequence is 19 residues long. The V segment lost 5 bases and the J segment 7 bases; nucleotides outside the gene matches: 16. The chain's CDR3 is CASSNRDRGIRGANSPLHF. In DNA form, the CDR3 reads TGTGCCAGCAGTAACCGGGACAGGGGGATACGGGGGGCAAATTCACCCCTCCACTTT.

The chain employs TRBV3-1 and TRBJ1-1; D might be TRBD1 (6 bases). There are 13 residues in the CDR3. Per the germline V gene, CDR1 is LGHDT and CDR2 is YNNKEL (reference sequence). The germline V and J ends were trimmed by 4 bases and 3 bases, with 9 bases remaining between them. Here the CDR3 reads CASSRQADTEAFF. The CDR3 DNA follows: TGTGCCAGCAGCCGACAGGCGGACACTGAAGCTTTCTTT.

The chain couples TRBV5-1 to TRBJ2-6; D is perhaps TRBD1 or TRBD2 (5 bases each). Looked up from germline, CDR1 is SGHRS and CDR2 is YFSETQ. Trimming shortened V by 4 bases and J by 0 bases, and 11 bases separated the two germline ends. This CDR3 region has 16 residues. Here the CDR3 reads CASSPGDDSGANVLTF. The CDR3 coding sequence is TGCGCCAGCAGCCCCGGGGACGACTCTGGGGCCAACGTCCTGACTTTC.

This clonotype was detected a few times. The CDR3: CASSGQGLSNQPQHF. The CDR3 DNA is TGTGCCAGCAGTGGACAGGGACTTAGCAATCAGCCCCAGCATTTT. The rearrangement joins TRBV12-3 or TRBV12-4 to TRBJ1-5, with 8 bases matching TRBD1. J was trimmed by 0 bases and V by 5 bases; bases with no gene match: 3. The CDR3 spans 15 residues.

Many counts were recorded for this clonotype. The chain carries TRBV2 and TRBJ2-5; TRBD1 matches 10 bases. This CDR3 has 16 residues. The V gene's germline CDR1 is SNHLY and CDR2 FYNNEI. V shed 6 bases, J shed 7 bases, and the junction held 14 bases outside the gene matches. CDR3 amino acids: CASSPGTGAGRWTQYF. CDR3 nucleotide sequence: TGTGCCAGCAGCCCCGGGACAGGGGCAGGTAGATGGACCCAGTACTTC.

CDR3 sequence reads: CASSLYSSGSYNEQFF. In DNA, the CDR3 is TGTGCCAGCAGCTTATACTCTAGCGGTTCCTACAATGAGCAGTTCTTC. The chain is built from TRBV7-9 and TRBJ2-1, with 7 bases that match TRBD2. Germline assignment: CDR1 SEHNR and CDR2 FQNEAQ (reference sequence). The CDR3 runs 16 residues. V dropped 2 bases and J dropped 1; count of bases not matched to a gene: 5. Based on the CDR3 plus reference TRBV7-9 and TRBJ2-1, the full variable domain is DTGVSQNPRHKITKRGQNVTFRCDPISEHNRLYWYRQTLGQGPEFLTYFQNEAQLEKSRLLSDRFSAERPKGSFSTLEIQRTEQGDSAMYLCASSLYSSGSYNEQFFGPGTRLTVL.

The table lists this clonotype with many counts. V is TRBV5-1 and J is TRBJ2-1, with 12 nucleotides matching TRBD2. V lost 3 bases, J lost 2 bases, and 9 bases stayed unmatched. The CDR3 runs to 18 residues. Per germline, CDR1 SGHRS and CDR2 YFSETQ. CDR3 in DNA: TGCGCCAGCAGCTCCCATAAGACTAGCGGGAGTACCTACAATGAGCAGTTCTTC. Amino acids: CASSSHKTSGSTYNEQFF.

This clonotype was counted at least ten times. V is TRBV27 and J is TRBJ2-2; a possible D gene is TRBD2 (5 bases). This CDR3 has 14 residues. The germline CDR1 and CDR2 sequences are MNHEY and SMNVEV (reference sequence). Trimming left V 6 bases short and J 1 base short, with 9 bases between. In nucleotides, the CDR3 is TGTGCCAGCAGAATGGGGAGGAACACCGGGGAGCTGTTTTTT. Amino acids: CASRMGRNTGELFF.

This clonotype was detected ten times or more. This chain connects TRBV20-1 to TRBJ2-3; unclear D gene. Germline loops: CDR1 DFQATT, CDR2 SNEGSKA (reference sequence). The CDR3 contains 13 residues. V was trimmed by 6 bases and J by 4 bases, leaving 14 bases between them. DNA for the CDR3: TGCAGTGCCTACAGAAAGGGTGCAGATACGCAGTATTTT. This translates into CSAYRKGADTQYF.

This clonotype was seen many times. The CDR3 DNA sequence: TGTGCCAGCAGCATAAGGACTGCTTCAGATACGCAGTATTTT. It translates to CASSIRTASDTQYF. The chain recombines TRBV11-2 with TRBJ2-3, with D possibly being TRBD2 (5 bases). Trimming removed 5 bases at V and 4 bases at J, with 13 bases between. The germline CDR1 and CDR2 sequences are SGHAT and FQNNGV. This CDR3 has 14 amino acids.

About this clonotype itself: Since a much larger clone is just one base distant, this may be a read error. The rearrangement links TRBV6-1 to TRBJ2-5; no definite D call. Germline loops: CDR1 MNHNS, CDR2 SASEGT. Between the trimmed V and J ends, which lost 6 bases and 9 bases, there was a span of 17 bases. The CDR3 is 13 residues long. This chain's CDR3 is CASSPSGEESQYF. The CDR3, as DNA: TGTGCCAGCAGCCCTTCGGGTGAGGAGTCCCAGTACTTC.

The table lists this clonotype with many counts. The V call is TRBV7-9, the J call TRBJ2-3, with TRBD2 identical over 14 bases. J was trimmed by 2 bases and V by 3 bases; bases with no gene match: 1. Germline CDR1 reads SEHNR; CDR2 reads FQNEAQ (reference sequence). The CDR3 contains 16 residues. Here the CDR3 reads CASSLGLAGATDTQYF. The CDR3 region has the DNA TGTGCCAGCAGCTTGGGACTAGCGGGGGCCACAGATACGCAGTATTTT.

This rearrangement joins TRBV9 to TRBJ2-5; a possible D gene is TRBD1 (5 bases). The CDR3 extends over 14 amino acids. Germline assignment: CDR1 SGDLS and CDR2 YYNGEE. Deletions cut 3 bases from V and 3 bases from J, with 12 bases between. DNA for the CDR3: TGTGCCAGCAGCGCGGACACCCCAGAAGAGACCCAGTACTTC. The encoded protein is CASSADTPEETQYF.

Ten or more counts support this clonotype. In DNA, the CDR3 is TGTGCCAGCTCACCGATCGGGGGTCAGCCCCAGCATTTT. It codes for CASSPIGGQPQHF. The chain combines TRBV18 with TRBJ1-5; possible D gene TRBD1, 5 bases. This CDR3 contains 13 residues. CDR1 is KGHSH, CDR2 LQKENI, per germline. The germline V and J ends were trimmed by 3 bases and 6 bases, with 9 bases remaining between them.

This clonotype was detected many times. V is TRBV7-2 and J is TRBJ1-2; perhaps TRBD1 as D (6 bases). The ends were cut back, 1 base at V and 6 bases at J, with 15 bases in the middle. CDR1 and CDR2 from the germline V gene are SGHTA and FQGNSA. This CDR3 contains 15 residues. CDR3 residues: CASSLGYRELDGYTF. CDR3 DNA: TGTGCCAGCAGCTTAGGTTACAGGGAGCTGGATGGCTACACCTTC.

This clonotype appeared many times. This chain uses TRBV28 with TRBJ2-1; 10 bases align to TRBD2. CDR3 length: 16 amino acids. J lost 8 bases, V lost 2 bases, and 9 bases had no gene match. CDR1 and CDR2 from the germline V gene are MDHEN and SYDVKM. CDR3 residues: CASSLGASGSFYEQFF. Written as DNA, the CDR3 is TGTGCCAGCAGTTTAGGGGCTAGCGGGAGTTTCTATGAGCAGTTCTTC. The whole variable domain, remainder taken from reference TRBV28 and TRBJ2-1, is DVKVTQSSRYLVKRTGEKVFLECVQDMDHENMFWYRQDPGLGLRLIYFSYDVKMKEKGDIPEGYSVSREKKERFSLILESASTNQTSMYLCASSLGASGSFYEQFFGPGTRLTVL.

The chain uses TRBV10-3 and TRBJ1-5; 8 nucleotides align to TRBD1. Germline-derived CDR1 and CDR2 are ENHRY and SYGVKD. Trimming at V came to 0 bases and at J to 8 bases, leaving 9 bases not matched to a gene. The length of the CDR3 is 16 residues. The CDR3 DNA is TGTGCCATCAGTGAGTCGGGGGACAGGCCTTGGAAGCCCCAGCATTTT. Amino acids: CAISESGDRPWKPQHF.